Listed below are T cell receptor beta chains from one sample, sequenced in a study of post-analysis software for immune sequencing data. One entry per CDR3 protein, called by TCRdb with MiXCR from the PCR reads. The sample holds fewer than 900,000 distinct CDR3 sequences, 40% to 55% seen once. The sequencing sample was made of blood. The receptor source for this set is a girl between 5 and 17 years old with multiple sclerosis. The CDR3 runs from the conserved cysteine through the conserved F or W. The D gene is left open where the match is weak. Some rows mark clone size as missing; the rest say once, few, many or name a class of expanded clone.

clone_size	v_call	j_call	cdr3_length	d_call	cdr3_aa	cdr3_nt
few	TRBV7-9	TRBJ2-1	9	.	CASDGEQFF	TGTGCCAGCGATGGTGAGCAGTTCTTC
few	TRBV7-9	TRBJ2-7	13	.	CASSPKGSNEQYF	TGTGCCAGCAGCCCAAAGGGGAGCAACGAGCAGTACTTC
few	TRBV11-1	TRBJ2-3	15	.	CASSLGSRVGDTQYF	TGTGCCAGCAGCTTAGGAAGCAGGGTAGGAGATACGCAGTATTTT
.	TRBV20-1	TRBJ2-5	12	.	CSAMQAEETQYF	TGCAGTGCTATGCAAGCGGAAGAGACCCAGTACTTC
.	TRBV29-1	TRBJ1-2	15	.	CSVDQGLRTVYGYTF	TGCAGCGTTGACCAAGGTCTCCGGACAGTCTATGGCTACACCTTC
few	TRBV10-3	TRBJ2-1	16	TRBD2	CAISEPGLAGGNEQFF	TGTGCCATCAGTGAGCCTGGTCTAGCGGGAGGCAATGAGCAGTTCTTC
.	TRBV12-3/TRBV12-4	TRBJ1-1	14	.	CASSFGGRSTEAFF	TGTGCCAGCAGTTTCGGGGGACGAAGCACTGAAGCTTTCTTT
.	TRBV28	TRBJ2-7	16	TRBD2	CASSFAWREGPREQYF	TGTGCCAGCAGTTTTGCTTGGCGGGAGGGCCCTCGAGAGCAGTACTTC
.	TRBV12-3/TRBV12-4	TRBJ2-2	11	.	CASSPFGELFF	TGTGCCAGCAGCCCGTTCGGGGAGCTGTTTTTT
.	TRBV9	TRBJ2-3	16	.	CASSVGVDRTTDTQYF	TGTGCCAGCAGCGTAGGCGTCGACAGGACCACAGATACGCAGTATTTT
.	TRBV3-1	TRBJ1-1	15	.	CASSPQGALNTEAFF	TGTGCCAGCAGCCCTCAAGGGGCTTTGAACACTGAAGCTTTCTTT
few	TRBV7-8	TRBJ2-7	13	TRBD1	CASSHRTGYEQYF	TGTGCCAGCAGCCATCGGACAGGCTACGAGCAGTACTTC
few	TRBV12-3/TRBV12-4	TRBJ2-1	14	TRBD2	CATAGGSSYNEQFF	TGTGCCACCGCGGGGGGAAGCTCCTACAATGAGCAGTTCTTC
.	TRBV6-5	TRBJ2-5	13	.	CASSYGADETQYF	TGTGCCAGCAGTTACGGAGCGGATGAGACCCAGTACTTC
.	TRBV5-1	TRBJ2-1	13	.	CASSPGPQDEQFF	TGCGCCAGCAGCCCCGGGCCCCAGGATGAGCAGTTCTTC
.	TRBV7-8	TRBJ2-1	15	.	CASSLARSVYNEQFF	TGTGCCAGCAGCTTAGCGAGGTCCGTCTACAATGAGCAGTTCTTC
.	TRBV7-2	TRBJ2-7	14	.	CASSLSLGGMAQYF	TGTGCCAGCAGCTTATCCCTCGGTGGGATGGCCCAGTACTTC
once	TRBV6-2/TRBV6-3	TRBJ2-7	15	TRBD2	CASSYGGLAGVEQYF	TGTGCCAGCAGTTACGGGGGACTAGCGGGAGTCGAGCAGTACTTC
.	TRBV20-1	TRBJ2-5	16	TRBD2	CSASGLAGETLETQYF	TGCAGTGCTAGTGGTCTAGCGGGAGAGACTTTGGAGACCCAGTACTTC
.	TRBV6-5	TRBJ2-3	16	TRBD2	CASSYSTSGPTDTQYF	TGTGCCAGCAGTTATTCCACTAGCGGACCCACAGATACGCAGTATTTT
once	TRBV7-8	TRBJ2-1	10	.	CASSCFEQFF	TGTGCCAGCAGCTGTTTTGAGCAGTTCTTC
once	TRBV9	TRBJ2-7	15	TRBD2	CASSPREGSSYEQYF	TGTGCCAGCAGCCCCCGGGAGGGATCCTCCTACGAGCAGTACTTC
.	TRBV19	TRBJ2-3	15	TRBD2	CATKPSGPGTDTQYF	TGTGCCACAAAGCCTAGCGGGCCTGGCACAGATACGCAGTATTTT
few	TRBV20-1	TRBJ2-3	18	TRBD2	CSASGLAVGSSSTDTQYF	TGCAGTGCTAGTGGTCTAGCGGTAGGGTCTTCTAGCACAGATACGCAGTATTTT
.	TRBV5-1	TRBJ2-7	15	.	CASSETPVLLGEQYF	TGCGCCAGCAGCGAAACCCCAGTACTCCTGGGCGAGCAGTACTTC
many	TRBV3-1	TRBJ2-7	17	TRBD2	CASPRGSSGRGSREQYF	TGTGCCAGCCCCCGCGGATCTAGCGGGAGGGGCTCTAGAGAGCAGTACTTC
few	TRBV7-6	TRBJ2-5	15	TRBD1	CASSLGATGERTQYF	TGTGCCAGCAGCTTAGGTGCAACAGGGGAACGAACCCAGTACTTC
.	TRBV11-2	TRBJ2-3	16	.	CASSTDSGILGDTQYF	TGTGCCAGCAGCACCGACTCCGGGATACTCGGAGATACGCAGTATTTT